These T cell receptor beta chains were read from a single sample in a study of CD8 T cells in ankylosing spondylitis. TCRdb re-derived calls from the 5' RACE reads in MiXCR, one entry per CDR3 protein. The sample consists of 250,000 or so distinct CDR3 sequences, around 11% of them appearing once. Sequenced input: blood, either unsorted or a sorted T cell fraction (not recorded which). The receptor source for this set is a male donor with ankylosing spondylitis or in good health (not recorded which). CDR3s include the opening cysteine and the closing phenylalanine or tryptophan. A D gene is named only where the DNA matches it firmly. Expanded clones get a size class; other rows say once, few or many, or leave the size out.

CASSMGPGAETQYF,TGCGCCAGCAGCATGGGACCGGGGGCAGAGACCCAGTACTTC,14,-,TRBV5-1,TRBJ2-5,-
CASSPPGLGDTQYF,TGTGCCAGCAGCCCTCCTGGGCTCGGGGATACGCAGTATTTT,14,few,TRBV7-2,TRBJ2-3,-
CASSQRTGPHEQFF,TGTGCCAGCAGCCAAAGGACAGGCCCCCATGAGCAGTTCTTC,14,-,TRBV3-1,TRBJ2-1,TRBD1
CAWSPGLAGGNEQFF,TGTGCCTGGAGCCCGGGACTAGCGGGAGGAAATGAGCAGTTCTTC,15,-,TRBV30,TRBJ2-1,TRBD2
CASSFGSEPYYEQYF,TGTGCCAGCAGCTTCGGGTCCGAGCCGTACTACGAGCAGTACTTC,15,-,TRBV5-5,TRBJ2-7,-
CASTTPSGLGDTEAFF,TGTGCCAGCACAACACCCTCGGGGTTGGGCGACACTGAAGCTTTCTTT,16,many,TRBV12-3/TRBV12-4,TRBJ1-1,-
CASSSRSEAGGGAQYF,TGTGCCAGCAGCTCCCGTTCGGAAGCGGGGGGGGGTGCGCAGTATTTT,16,-,TRBV7-8,TRBJ2-3,TRBD2
CASSRDGRTDTQYF,TGTGCCAGCAGCCGGGACGGTCGCACAGATACGCAGTATTTT,14,-,TRBV2,TRBJ2-3,-
CASSAGALYNEQFF,TGTGCCAGCAGCGCTGGAGCGCTATACAATGAGCAGTTCTTC,14,few,TRBV9,TRBJ2-1,-
CASSQDLWKDEKLFF,TGTGCCAGCAGCCAAGATCTTTGGAAGGATGAAAAACTGTTTTTT,15,few,TRBV6-1,TRBJ1-4,-
CASSSRRGTYTEAFF,TGTGCCAGCAGTTCACGACGGGGGACATACACTGAAGCTTTCTTT,15,-,TRBV28,TRBJ1-1,-
CASSLGLPRGNEQFF,TGTGCCAGCAGTTTGGGACTACCCAGAGGGAATGAGCAGTTCTTC,15,many,TRBV12-3/TRBV12-4,TRBJ2-1,TRBD2
CASSPGRSNQPQHF,TGTGCCAGCAGCCCCGGCCGAAGCAATCAGCCCCAGCATTTT,14,many,TRBV12-3/TRBV12-4,TRBJ1-5,-
CSAFKSFQAFF,TGCAGTGCTTTTAAGTCGTTTCAGGCTTTCTTT,11,-,TRBV20-1,TRBJ1-1,-
CASSLGVNRGSGNTIYF,TGTGCCAGCAGCTTAGGGGTAAACAGGGGTTCTGGAAACACCATATATTTT,17,few,TRBV7-6,TRBJ1-3,TRBD1
CASSLWGMADTQYF,TGCGCCAGCAGCTTGTGGGGTATGGCAGATACGCAGTATTTT,14,many,TRBV5-1,TRBJ2-3,-
CSVQRDYNEQFF,TGCAGTGTCCAGCGGGACTACAATGAGCAGTTCTTC,12,many,TRBV20-1,TRBJ2-1,TRBD2
CASRYDRFGGYTF,TGTGCCAGTAGATATGACAGGTTCGGAGGCTACACCTTC,13,once,TRBV7-3,TRBJ1-2,-
CASSLAGTHNQPQHF,TGTGCCAGCAGCTTAGCAGGGACACACAATCAGCCCCAGCATTTT,15,many,TRBV7-8,TRBJ1-5,-
CASSLTLAGNEQFF,TGTGCCAGCAGTTTAACACTAGCGGGTAATGAGCAGTTCTTC,14,many,TRBV12-3/TRBV12-4,TRBJ2-1,TRBD2